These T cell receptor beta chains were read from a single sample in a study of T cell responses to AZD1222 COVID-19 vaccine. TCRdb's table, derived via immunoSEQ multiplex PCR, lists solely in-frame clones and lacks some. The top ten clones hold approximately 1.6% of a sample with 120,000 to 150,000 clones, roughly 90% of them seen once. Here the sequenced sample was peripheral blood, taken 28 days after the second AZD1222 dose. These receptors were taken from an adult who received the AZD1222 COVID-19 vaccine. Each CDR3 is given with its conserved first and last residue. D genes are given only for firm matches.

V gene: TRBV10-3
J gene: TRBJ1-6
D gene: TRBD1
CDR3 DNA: TGTGCCATTTCCGGGACAGGGGAATCACCCCTCCACTTT
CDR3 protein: CAISGTGESPLHF

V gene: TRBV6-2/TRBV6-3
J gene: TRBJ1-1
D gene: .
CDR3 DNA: TGTGCCAGCAGTTACACCGGGGTTGGGAACACTGAAGCTTTCTTT
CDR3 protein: CASSYTGVGNTEAFF

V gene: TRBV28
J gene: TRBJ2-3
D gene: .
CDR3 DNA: TGTGCCAGCAGTTTGAGAGATACGCAGTATTTT
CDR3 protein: CASSLRDTQYF

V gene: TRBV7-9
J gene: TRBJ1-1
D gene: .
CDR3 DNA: TGTGCCAGCAGCCCCAGCCTGAACACTGAAGCTTTCTTT
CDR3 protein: CASSPSLNTEAFF

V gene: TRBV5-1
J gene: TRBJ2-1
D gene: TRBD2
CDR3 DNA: TGCGCCAGCAGCCCGGGACTAGCGGGAAGGACCTACAATGAGCAGTTCTTC
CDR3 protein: CASSPGLAGRTYNEQFF

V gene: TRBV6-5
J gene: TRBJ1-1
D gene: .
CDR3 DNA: TGTGCCAGCAGTCTAAGTAAGGGGAGGAACACTGAAGCTTTCTTT
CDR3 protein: CASSLSKGRNTEAFF

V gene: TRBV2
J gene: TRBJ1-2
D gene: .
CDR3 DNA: TGTGCCAGCAGTGATATGGGGGTTTTCGGCTACACCTTC
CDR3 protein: CASSDMGVFGYTF

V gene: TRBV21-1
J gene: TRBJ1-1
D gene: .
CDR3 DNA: TGTGCCAGCAGCAACAGGGGCGGGGAGATGAACACTGAAGCTTTCTTT
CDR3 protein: CASSNRGGEMNTEAFF

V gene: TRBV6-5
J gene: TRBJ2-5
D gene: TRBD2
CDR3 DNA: TGTGCCAGCAGTTACTCGTCTAGCGGACGCCAAGAGACCCAGTACTTC
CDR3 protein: CASSYSSSGRQETQYF

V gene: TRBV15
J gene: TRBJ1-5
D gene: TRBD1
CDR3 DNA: TGTGCCACCAGCAAGGATACAGGGGCCCAGTATAGCAATCAGCCCCAGCATTTT
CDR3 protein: CATSKDTGAQYSNQPQHF

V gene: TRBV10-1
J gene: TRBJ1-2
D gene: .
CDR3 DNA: TGCGCCAGCAGTGAGTCTGGATCTGGGTTTGGCTACACCTTC
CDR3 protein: CASSESGSGFGYTF

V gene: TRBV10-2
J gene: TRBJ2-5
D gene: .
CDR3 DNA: TGCGCCAGCAGTGAGTCGAGGGGATTGGAGACCCAGTACTTC
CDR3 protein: CASSESRGLETQYF

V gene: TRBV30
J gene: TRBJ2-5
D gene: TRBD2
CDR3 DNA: TGTGCCTGGAGGACTAGCGGGGCGGGGGAGACCCAGTACTTC
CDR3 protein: CAWRTSGAGETQYF

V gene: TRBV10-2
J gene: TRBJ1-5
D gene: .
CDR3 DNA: TGCGCCAGCAGTACCGACCCAAGCAATCAGCCCCAGCATTTT
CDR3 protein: CASSTDPSNQPQHF

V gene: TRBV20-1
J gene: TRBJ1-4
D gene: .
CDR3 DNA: TGCAGTGCAAAAAATGAAAAACTGTTTTTT
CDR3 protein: CSAKNEKLFF

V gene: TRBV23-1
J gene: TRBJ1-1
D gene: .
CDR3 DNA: TGCGCCAGCAGTCATTTGGCGAACACTGAAGCTTTCTTT
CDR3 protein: CASSHLANTEAFF

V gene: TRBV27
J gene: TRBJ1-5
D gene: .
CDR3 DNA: TGTGCCAGCAGTCGGTATGGCAATCAGCCCCAGCATTTT
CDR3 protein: CASSRYGNQPQHF

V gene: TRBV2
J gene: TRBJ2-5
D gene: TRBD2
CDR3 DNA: TGTGCCAGCAGTGAAACGCCTAGCCCTCGGGGGGCCCAGTACTTC
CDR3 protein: CASSETPSPRGAQYF